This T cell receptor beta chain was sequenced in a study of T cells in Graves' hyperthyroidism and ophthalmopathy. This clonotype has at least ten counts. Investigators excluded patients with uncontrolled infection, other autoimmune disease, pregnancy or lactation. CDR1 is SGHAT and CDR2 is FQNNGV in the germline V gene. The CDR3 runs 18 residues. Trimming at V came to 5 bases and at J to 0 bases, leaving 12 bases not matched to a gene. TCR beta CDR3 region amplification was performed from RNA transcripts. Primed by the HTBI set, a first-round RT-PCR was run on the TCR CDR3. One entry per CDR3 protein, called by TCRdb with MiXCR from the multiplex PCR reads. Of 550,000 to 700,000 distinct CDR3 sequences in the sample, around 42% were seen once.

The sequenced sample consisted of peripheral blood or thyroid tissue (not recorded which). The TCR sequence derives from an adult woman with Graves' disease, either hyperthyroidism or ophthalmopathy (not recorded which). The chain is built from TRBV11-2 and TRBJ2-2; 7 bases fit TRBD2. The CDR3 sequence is CASSKTANGRTNTGELFF. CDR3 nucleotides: TGTGCCAGCAGCAAAACAGCAAACGGGAGGACGAACACCGGGGAGCTGTTTTTT.